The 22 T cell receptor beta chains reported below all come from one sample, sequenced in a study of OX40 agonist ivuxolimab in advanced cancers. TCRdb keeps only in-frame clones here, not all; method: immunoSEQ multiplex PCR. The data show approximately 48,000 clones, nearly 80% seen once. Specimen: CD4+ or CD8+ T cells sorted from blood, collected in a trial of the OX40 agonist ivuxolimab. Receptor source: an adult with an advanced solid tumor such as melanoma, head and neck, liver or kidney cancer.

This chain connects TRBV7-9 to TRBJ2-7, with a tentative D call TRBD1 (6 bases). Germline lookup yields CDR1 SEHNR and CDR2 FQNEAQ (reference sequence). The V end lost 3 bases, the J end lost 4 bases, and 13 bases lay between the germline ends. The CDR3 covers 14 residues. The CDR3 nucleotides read TGTGCCAGCAGCTTCAGGGGAACTGGGTACGAGCAGTACTTC. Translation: CASSFRGTGYEQYF. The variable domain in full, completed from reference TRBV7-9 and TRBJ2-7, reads DTGVSQNPRHKITKRGQNVTFRCDPISEHNRLYWYRQTLGQGPEFLTYFQNEAQLEKSRLLSDRFSAERPKGSFSTLEIQRTEQGDSAMYLCASSFRGTGYEQYFGPGTRLTVT.

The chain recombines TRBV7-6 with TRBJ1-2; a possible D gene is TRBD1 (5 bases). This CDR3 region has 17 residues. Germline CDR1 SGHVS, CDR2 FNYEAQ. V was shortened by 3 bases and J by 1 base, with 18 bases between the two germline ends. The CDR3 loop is CASSLARTGTGNYGYTF. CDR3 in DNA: TGTGCCAGCAGCTTGGCTCGTACCGGGACTGGTAACTATGGCTACACCTTC.

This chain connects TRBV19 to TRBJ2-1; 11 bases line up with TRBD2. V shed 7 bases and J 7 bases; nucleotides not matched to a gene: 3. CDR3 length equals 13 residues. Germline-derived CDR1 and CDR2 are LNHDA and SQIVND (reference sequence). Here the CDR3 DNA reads TGTGCCAGTATCGCTAGCGGGAGGAATGAGCAGTTCTTC. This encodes CASIASGRNEQFF. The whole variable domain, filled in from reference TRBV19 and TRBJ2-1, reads DGGITQSPKYLFRKEGQNVTLSCEQNLNHDAMYWYRQDPGQGLRLIYYSQIVNDFQKGDIAEGYSVSREKKESFPLTVTSAQKNPTAFYLCASIASGRNEQFFGPGTRLTVL.

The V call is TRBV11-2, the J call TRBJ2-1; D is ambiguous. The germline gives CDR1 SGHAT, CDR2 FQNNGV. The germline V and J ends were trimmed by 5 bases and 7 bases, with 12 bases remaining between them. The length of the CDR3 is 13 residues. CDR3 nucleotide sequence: TGTGCCAGCAGCCATTTGGCAGGAAATGAGCAGTTCTTC. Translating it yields CASSHLAGNEQFF.

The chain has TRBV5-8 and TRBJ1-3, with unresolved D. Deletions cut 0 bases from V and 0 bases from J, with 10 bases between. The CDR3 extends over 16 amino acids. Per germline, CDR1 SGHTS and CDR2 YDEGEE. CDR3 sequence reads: CASSLVSYRSGNTIYF. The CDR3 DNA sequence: TGTGCCAGCAGCTTGGTCAGCTACCGCTCTGGAAACACCATATATTTT. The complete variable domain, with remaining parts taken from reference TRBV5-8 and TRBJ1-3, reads EAGVTQSPTHLIKTRGQQATLRCSPISGHTSVYWYQQALGLGLQFLLWYDEGEERNRGNFPPRFSGRQFPNYSSELNVNALELEDSALYLCASSLVSYRSGNTIYFGEGSWLTVV.

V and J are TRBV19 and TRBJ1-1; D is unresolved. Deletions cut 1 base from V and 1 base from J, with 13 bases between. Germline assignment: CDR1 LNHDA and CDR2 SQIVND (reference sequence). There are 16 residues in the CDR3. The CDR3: CASSIGARLSNTEAFF. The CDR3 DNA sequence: TGTGCCAGTAGTATAGGGGCCAGGTTGTCGAACACTGAAGCTTTCTTT.

The CDR3 spells CASSKEVKSNQPQHF. The CDR3 nucleotides read TGTGCCAGCAGCAAAGAGGTGAAAAGCAATCAGCCCCAGCATTTT. The chain links TRBV21-1 to TRBJ1-5. TRBV21-1 corresponds to a pseudogene. The CDR3 consists of 15 residues.

As DNA, the CDR3 is TGTGCCAGCAGTTTATGGGGGGGGTGGACAGACCTTATGAACACTGAAGCTTTCTTT. It specifies CASSLWGGWTDLMNTEAFF. This chain uses TRBV28 with TRBJ1-1, with D possibly matching TRBD1 (6 bases). CDR1 and CDR2 (germline): MDHEN, SYDVKM. The CDR3 totals 19 residues. Deletions cut 0 bases from V and 0 bases from J, with 20 bases between. Full variable domain (missing parts from reference TRBV28 and TRBJ1-1): DVKVTQSSRYLVKRTGEKVFLECVQDMDHENMFWYRQDPGLGLRLIYFSYDVKMKEKGDIPEGYSVSREKKERFSLILESASTNQTSMYLCASSLWGGWTDLMNTEAFFGQGTRLTVV.

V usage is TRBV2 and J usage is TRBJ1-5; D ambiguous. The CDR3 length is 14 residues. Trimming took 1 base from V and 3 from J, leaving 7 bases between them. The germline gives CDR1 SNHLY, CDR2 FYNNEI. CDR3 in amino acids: CASSEERINQPQHF. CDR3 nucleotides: TGTGCCAGCAGTGAAGAGCGGATCAATCAGCCCCAGCATTTT. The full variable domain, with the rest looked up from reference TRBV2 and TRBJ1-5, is EPEVTQTPSHQVTQMGQEVILRCVPISNHLYFYWYRQILGQKVEFLVSFYNNEISEKSEIFDDQFSVERPDGSNFTLKIRSTKLEDSAMYFCASSEERINQPQHFGDGTRLSIL.

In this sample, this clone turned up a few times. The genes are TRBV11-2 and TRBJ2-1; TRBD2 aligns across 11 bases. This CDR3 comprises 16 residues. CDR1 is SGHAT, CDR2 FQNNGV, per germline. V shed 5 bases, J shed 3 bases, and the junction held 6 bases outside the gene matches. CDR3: CASSLRLAGIYNEQFF. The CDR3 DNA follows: TGTGCCAGCAGCCTCCGACTAGCGGGGATCTACAATGAGCAGTTCTTC.

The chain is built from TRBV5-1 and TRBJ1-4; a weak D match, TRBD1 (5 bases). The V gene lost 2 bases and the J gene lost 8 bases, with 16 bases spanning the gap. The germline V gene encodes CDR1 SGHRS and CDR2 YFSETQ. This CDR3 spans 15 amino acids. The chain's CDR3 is CASSFTGAREEKLFF. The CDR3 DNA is TGCGCCAGCAGCTTTACCGGGGCTCGAGAGGAAAAACTGTTTTTT.

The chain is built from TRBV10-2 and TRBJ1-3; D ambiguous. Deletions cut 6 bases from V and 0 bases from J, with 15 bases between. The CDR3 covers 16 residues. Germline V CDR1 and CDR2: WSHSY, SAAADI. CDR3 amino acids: CASRLGGGYSGNTIYF. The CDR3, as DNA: TGCGCCAGCAGACTAGGAGGAGGGTACTCTGGAAACACCATATATTTT.

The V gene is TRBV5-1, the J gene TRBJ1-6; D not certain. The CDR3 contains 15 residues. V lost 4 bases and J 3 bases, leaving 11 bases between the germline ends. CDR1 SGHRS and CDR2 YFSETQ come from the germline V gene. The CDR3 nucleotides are TGCGCCAGCAGCCCGGACGGTGACTATAATTCACCCCTCCACTTT. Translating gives CASSPDGDYNSPLHF.

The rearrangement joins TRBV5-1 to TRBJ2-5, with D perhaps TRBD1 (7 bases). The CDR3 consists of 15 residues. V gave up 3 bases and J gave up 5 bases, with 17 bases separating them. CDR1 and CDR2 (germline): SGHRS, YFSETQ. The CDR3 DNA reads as TGCGCCAGCAGCTCAACAGGGGTTGGGGGGGAGACCCAGTACTTC. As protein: CASSSTGVGGETQYF. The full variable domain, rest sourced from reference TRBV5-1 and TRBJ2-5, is KAGVTQTPRYLIKTRGQQVTLSCSPISGHRSVSWYQQTPGQGLQFLFEYFSETQRNKGNFPGRFSGRQFSNSRSEMNVSTLELGDSALYLCASSSTGVGGETQYFGPGTRLLVL.

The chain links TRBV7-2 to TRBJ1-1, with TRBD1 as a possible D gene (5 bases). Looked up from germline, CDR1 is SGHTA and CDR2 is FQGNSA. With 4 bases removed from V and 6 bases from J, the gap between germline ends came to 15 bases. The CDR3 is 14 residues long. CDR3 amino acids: CASSSGIGHPEAFF. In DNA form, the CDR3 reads TGTGCCAGCAGCTCAGGGATAGGGCACCCTGAAGCTTTCTTT.

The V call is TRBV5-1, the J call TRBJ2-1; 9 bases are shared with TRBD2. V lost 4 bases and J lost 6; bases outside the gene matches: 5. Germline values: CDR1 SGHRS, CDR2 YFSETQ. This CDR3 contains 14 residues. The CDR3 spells CASSGGRAGNEQFF. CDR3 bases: TGCGCCAGCAGCGGCGGGAGGGCCGGCAATGAGCAGTTCTTC.

CDR3 sequence (DNA): TGTGCCAGCAGCGCGGAGGTAGGGCGTTCTTTTTATGGCTACACCTTC. The encoded protein is CASSAEVGRSFYGYTF. The chain couples TRBV7-2 to TRBJ1-2; no clear D. Germline CDR1 is SGHTA and CDR2 is FQGNSA. This CDR3 comprises 16 residues. With 5 bases removed from V and 5 bases from J, the gap between germline ends came to 21 bases.

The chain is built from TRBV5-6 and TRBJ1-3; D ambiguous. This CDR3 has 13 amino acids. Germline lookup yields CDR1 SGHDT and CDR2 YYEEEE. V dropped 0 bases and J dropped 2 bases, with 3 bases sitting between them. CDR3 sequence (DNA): TGTGCCAGCAGCTTGGGTGCTGGAAACACCATATATTTT. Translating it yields CASSLGAGNTIYF.

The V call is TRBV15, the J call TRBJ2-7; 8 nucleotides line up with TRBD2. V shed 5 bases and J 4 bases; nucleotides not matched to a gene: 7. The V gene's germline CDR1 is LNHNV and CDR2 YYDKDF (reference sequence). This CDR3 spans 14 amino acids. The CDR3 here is CATSRGGSSYEQYF. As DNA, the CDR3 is TGTGCCACCAGCCGGGGGGGCAGTTCGTACGAGCAGTACTTC.

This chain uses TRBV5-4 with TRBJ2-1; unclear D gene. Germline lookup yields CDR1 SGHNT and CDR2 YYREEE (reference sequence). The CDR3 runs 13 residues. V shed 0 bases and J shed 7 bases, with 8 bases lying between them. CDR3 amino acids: CASSLGQKNEQFF. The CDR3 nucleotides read TGTGCCAGCAGCTTGGGACAAAAGAATGAGCAGTTCTTC.

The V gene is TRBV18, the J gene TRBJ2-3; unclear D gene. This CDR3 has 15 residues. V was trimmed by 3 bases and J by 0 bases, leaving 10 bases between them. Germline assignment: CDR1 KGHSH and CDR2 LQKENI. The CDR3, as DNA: TGTGCCAGCTCACCCCGTGGCTCTAGCACAGATACGCAGTATTTT. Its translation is CASSPRGSSTDTQYF.

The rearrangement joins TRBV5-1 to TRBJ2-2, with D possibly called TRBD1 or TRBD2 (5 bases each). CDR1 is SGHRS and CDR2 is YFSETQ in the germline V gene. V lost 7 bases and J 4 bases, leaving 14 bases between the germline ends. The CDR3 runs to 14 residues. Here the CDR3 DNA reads TGCGCCAGCTCCCCCCATGGGGGCACCGGGGAGCTGTTTTTT. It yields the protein CASSPHGGTGELFF.